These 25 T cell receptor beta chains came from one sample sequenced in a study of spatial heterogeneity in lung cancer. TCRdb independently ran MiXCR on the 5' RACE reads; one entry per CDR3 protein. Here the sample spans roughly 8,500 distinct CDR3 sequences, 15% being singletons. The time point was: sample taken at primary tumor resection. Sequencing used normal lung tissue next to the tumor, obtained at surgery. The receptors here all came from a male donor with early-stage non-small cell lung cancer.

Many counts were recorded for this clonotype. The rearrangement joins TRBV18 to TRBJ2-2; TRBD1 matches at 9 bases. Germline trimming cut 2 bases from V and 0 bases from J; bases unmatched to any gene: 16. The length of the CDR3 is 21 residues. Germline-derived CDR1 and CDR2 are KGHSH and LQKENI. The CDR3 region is CASSPEPGEGTGLPNTGELFF. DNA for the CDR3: TGTGCCAGCTCACCAGAACCTGGCGAGGGGACAGGGCTACCGAACACCGGGGAGCTGTTTTTT.

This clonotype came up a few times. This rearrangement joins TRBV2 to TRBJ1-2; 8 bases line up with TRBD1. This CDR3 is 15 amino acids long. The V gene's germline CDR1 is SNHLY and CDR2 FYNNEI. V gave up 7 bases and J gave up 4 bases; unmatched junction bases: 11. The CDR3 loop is CASTERTGQGYGYTF. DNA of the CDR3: TGTGCCAGCACAGAACGGACAGGGCAGGGCTATGGCTACACCTTC.

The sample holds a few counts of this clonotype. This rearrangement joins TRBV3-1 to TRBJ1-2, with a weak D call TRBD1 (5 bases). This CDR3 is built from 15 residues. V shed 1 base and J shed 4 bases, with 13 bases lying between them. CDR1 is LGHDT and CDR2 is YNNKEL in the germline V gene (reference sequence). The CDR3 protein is CASSQAVAGSYGYTF. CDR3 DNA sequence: TGTGCCAGCAGCCAAGCCGTGGCAGGGTCCTATGGCTACACCTTC.

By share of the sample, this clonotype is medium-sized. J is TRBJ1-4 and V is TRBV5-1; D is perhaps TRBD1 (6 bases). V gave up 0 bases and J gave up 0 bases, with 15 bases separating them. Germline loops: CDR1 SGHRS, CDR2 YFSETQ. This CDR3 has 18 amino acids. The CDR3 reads CASSLGTLGQTTNEKLFF. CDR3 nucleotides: TGCGCCAGCAGCTTGGGAACGCTCGGACAGACAACTAATGAAAAACTGTTTTTT.

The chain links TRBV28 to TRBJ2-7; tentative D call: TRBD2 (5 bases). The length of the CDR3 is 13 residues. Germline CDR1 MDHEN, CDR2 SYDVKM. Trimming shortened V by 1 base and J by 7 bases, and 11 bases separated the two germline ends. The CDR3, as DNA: TGTGCCAGCAGTTTATACGGCTCGGGGGAGCAGTACTTC. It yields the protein CASSLYGSGEQYF.

This CDR3 reads CASSSRLAAETQYF. In nucleotides, the CDR3 is TGTGCCAGCAGCTCGCGACTAGCAGCGGAGACCCAGTACTTC. The chain joins TRBV5-6 to TRBJ2-5; 7 positions agree with TRBD2. The CDR3 runs to 14 residues. V lost 3 bases, J lost 5 bases, and 7 bases stayed unmatched. Germline V gives CDR1 SGHDT, CDR2 YYEEEE.

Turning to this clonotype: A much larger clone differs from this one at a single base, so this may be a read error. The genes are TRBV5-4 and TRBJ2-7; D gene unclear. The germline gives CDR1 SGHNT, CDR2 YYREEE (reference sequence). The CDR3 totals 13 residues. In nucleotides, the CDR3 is TGTGTCAGCAGCCCAGATTCCGACTACGAGCAGTACTTC. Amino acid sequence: CVSSPDSDYEQYF.

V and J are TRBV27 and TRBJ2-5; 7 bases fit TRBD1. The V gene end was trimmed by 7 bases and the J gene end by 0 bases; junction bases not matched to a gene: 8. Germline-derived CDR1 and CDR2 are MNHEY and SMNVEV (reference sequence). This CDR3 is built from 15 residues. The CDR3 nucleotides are TGTGCCAGCACGTCATTGACAGGGTACCAAGAGACCCAGTACTTC. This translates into CASTSLTGYQETQYF.

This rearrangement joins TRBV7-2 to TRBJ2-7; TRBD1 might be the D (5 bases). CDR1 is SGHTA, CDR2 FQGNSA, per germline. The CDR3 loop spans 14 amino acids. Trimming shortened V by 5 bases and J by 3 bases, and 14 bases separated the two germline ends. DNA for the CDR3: TGTGCCAGCAGCCTCAGCTCGACAGTCTACGAGCAGTACTTC. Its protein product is CASSLSSTVYEQYF.

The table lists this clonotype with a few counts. Here the CDR3 reads CASSAARDRPNSYEQYF. The DNA of the CDR3 is TGTGCCAGCAGCGCCGCACGTGACAGGCCCAACTCCTACGAGCAGTACTTC. The genes are TRBV9 and TRBJ2-7; D possibly corresponds to TRBD1 (6 bases). Trimming left V 3 bases short and J 0 bases short, with 19 bases between. The CDR3 runs to 17 residues. Germline values: CDR1 SGDLS, CDR2 YYNGEE.

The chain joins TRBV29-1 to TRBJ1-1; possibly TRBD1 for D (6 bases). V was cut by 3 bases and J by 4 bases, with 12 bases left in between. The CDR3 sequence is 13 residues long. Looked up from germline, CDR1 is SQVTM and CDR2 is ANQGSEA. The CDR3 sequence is CSVEAGEGTEAFF. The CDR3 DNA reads TGCAGCGTTGAGGCAGGGGAGGGCACTGAAGCTTTCTTT.

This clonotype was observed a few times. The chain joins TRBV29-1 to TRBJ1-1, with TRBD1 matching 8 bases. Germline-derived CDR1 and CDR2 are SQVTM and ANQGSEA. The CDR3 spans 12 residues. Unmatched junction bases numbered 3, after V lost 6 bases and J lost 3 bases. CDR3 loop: CSVDRGDTEAFF. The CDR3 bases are TGCAGCGTCGACAGGGGAGACACTGAAGCTTTCTTT.

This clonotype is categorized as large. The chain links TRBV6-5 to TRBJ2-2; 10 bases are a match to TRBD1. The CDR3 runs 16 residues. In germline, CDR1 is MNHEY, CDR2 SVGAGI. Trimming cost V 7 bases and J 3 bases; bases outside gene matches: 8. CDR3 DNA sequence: TGTGCCAGCACAAAGACAGGGGGCGCAGACACCGGGGAGCTGTTTTTT. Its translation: CASTKTGGADTGELFF.

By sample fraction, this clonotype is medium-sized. The CDR3 region is CASSLSGTGRNYGYTF. Written as DNA, the CDR3 is TGTGCCAGCAGTTTATCCGGGACAGGGAGGAACTATGGCTACACCTTC. The V call is TRBV27, the J call TRBJ1-2; 9 bases are a match to TRBD1. The CDR3 sequence is 16 residues long. Looked up from germline, CDR1 is MNHEY and CDR2 is SMNVEV (reference sequence). V shed 0 bases, J shed 2 bases, and the junction held 4 bases outside the gene matches.

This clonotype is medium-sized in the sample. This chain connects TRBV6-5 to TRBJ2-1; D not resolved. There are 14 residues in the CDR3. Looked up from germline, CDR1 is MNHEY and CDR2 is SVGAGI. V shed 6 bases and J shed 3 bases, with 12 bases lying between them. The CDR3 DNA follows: TGTGCCAGCAGCCCCGGCGGCGACTACAATGAGCAGTTCTTC. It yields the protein CASSPGGDYNEQFF.

CDR3 residues: CAWRLGDTQYF. CDR3 sequence (DNA): TGTGCCTGGAGATTAGGGGATACGCAGTATTTT. The genes are TRBV30 and TRBJ2-3; no clear D. The V and J ends lost 3 bases and 6 bases respectively, with 7 bases between them. Germline lookup yields CDR1 GTSNPN and CDR2 SVGIG (reference sequence). This CDR3 contains 11 residues.

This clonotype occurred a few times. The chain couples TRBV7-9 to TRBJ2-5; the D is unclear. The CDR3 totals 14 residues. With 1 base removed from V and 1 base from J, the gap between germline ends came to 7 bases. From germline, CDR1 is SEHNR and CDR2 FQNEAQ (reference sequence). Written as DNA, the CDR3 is TGTGCCAGCAGCTTAGAGCGAGTCCAAGAGACCCAGTACTTC. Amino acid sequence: CASSLERVQETQYF.

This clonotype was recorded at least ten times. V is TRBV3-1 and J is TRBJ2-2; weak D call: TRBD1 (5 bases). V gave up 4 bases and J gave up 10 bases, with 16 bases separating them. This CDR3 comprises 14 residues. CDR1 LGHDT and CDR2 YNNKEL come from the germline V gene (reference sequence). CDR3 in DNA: TGTGCCAGCAGCCCCGGACAAGGCCCTACGGAGCTGTTTTTT. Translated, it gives CASSPGQGPTELFF.

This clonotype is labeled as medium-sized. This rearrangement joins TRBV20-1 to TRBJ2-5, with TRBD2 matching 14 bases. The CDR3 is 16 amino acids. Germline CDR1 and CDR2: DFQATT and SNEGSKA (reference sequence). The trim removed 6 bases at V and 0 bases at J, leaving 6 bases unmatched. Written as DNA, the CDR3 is TGCAGTGCCTACCGGACTAGCGGGGGGAACCAAGAGACCCAGTACTTC. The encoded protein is CSAYRTSGGNQETQYF.

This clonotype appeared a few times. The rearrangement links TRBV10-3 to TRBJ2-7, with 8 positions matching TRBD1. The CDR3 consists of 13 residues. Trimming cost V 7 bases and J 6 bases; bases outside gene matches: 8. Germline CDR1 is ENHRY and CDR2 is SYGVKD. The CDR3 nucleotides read TGTGCCATCACCGGCCTACAGGGGGGCGAGCAGTACTTC. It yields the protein CAITGLQGGEQYF.

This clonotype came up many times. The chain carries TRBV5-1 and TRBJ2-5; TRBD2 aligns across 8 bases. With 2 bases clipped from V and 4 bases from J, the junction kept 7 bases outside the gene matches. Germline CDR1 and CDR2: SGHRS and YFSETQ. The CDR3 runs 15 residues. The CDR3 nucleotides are TGCGCCAGCAGCTTAGCGGGAGCGCGAGGAGAGACCCAGTACTTC. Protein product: CASSLAGARGETQYF. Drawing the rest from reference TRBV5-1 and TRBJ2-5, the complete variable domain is KAGVTQTPRYLIKTRGQQVTLSCSPISGHRSVSWYQQTPGQGLQFLFEYFSETQRNKGNFPGRFSGRQFSNSRSEMNVSTLELGDSALYLCASSLAGARGETQYFGPGTRLLVL.

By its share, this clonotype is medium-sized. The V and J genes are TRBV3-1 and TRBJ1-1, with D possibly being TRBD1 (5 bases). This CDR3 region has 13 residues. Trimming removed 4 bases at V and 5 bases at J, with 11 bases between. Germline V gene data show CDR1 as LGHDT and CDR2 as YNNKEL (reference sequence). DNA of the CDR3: TGTGCCAGCAGCCTCGACAGTAGGACTGAAGCTTTCTTT. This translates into CASSLDSRTEAFF.

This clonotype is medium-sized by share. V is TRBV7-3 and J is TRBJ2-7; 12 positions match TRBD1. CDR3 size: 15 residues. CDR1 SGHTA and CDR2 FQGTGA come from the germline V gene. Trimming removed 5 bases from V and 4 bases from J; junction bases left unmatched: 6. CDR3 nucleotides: TGTGCCAGCAGCCCAGGGACAGGGGGCAAGTACGAGCAGTACTTC. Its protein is CASSPGTGGKYEQYF.

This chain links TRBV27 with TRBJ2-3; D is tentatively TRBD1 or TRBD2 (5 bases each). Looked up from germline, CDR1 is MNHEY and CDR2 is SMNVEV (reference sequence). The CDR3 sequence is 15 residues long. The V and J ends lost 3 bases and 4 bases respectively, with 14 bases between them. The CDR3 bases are TGTGCCAGCAGTTTGGTAGGGACCCGCCCAGATACGCAGTATTTT. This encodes CASSLVGTRPDTQYF.

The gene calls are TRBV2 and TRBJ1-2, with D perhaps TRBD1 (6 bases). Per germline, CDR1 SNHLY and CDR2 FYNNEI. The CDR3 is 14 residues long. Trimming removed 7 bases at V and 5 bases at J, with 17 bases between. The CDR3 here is CASTLSRDIYGYTF. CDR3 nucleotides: TGTGCCAGCACCTTGTCCCGGGACATTTATGGCTACACCTTC.